This record covers a single TCR beta chain. Its antigen is not known. Profiling relied on immunoSEQ multiplex PCR, and the TCRdb table lists in-frame clones only, not all of them. The sample lists about 62,000 clones, 70% to 80% occurring once. CDR3 length: 15 amino acids. Germline V gene sequence: CDR1 KGHSY, CDR2 FQNENV. V lost 2 bases, J lost 2 bases, and 4 bases stayed unmatched. The data derive from a study of OX40 agonist ivuxolimab in advanced cancers. Across the study: Prior anti-PD-1, anti-PD-L1 or anti-CTLA-4 therapy did not bar entry, and roughly 40% had some. Study observations and caveats: Determination of antigen specificity was not performed for the expanded peripheral T cells.

This chain uses TRBV16 with TRBJ2-7; 9 bases are shared with TRBD2. Sequences were derived from CD4+ or CD8+ T cells sorted from blood, sampled in a trial of the OX40 agonist ivuxolimab. The sequence derives from an adult with an advanced solid tumor such as melanoma, head and neck, liver or kidney cancer. This chain's CDR3 is CASSQTSGFAYEQYF. The CDR3 nucleotides read TGTGCCAGCAGCCAAACTAGCGGGTTCGCCTACGAGCAGTACTTC.